This section outlines one T cell receptor beta chain sequence together with its context. What it binds is not known. The data derive from a study of blood T cells in healthy people across ages. Study conclusions and caveats: The long-lived group displayed more naive CD4+ cells, plus higher diversity, than the aged donors did.

The germline V gene encodes CDR1 DFQATT and CDR2 SNEGSKA (reference sequence). The V gene lost 4 bases and the J gene lost 5 bases, with 21 bases spanning the gap. The CDR3 totals 16 residues. For the second PCR, which ran for about 7 to 12 cycles, a sample-barcoded 5' primer and a J-beta primer mix were used. Tags on each cDNA molecule came from a template-switch adaptor with 12 random nucleotides. A single record per CDR3 protein comes from TCRdb applying MiXCR to the 5' RACE reads. The table has 1.5 million to 2 million distinct CDR3 sequences, just under 50% seen once. The sample was blood. This clonotype was obtained from a woman aged 40 to 50 in good health. The V and J genes are TRBV20-1 and TRBJ2-1; no reliable D call. CDR3 residues: CSATRRAATFHNEQFF. As DNA, the CDR3 is TGCAGTGCTACCCGCCGGGCGGCGACCTTTCACAATGAGCAGTTCTTC.